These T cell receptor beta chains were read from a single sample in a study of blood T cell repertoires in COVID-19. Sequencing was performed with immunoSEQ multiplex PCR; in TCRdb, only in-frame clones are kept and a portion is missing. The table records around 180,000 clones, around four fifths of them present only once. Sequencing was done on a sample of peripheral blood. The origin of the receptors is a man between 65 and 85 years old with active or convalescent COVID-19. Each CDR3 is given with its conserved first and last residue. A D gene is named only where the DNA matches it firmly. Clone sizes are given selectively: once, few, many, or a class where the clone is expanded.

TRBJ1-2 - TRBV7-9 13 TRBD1 CASSLLTGDGYTF TGTGCCAGCAGCTTATTGACAGGGGATGGCTACACCTTC
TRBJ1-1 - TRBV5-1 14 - CASSLGGVEGEAFF TGCGCCAGCAGCCTAGGAGGGGTGGAGGGAGAAGCTTTCTTT
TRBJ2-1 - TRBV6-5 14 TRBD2 CASTPSGGHNEQFF TGTGCCAGCACCCCAAGCGGGGGTCACAATGAGCAGTTCTTC
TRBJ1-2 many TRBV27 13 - CASSFGTGDGYTF TGTGCCAGCAGTTTTGGAACGGGGGATGGCTACACCTTC
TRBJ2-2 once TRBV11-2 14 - CASNGAGGTGELFF TGTGCCAGCAACGGGGCCGGAGGGACCGGGGAGCTGTTTTTT
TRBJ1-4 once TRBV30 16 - CAWIPRKTATNEKLFF TGTGCCTGGATTCCTAGGAAGACTGCAACTAATGAAAAACTGTTTTTT
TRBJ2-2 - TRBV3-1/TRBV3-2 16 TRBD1 CASSHLLTGGRGELFF TGTGCCAGCAGCCACTTATTGACAGGGGGAAGAGGGGAGCTGTTTTTT
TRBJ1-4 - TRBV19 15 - CASSPLGEGDPKLFF TGTGCCAGTAGTCCTCTTGGGGAGGGGGACCCAAAGCTGTTTTTT
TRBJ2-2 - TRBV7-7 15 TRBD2 CASSSLAGGTGELFF TGTGCTAGCAGCTCACTAGCGGGAGGCACCGGGGAGCTGTTTTTT
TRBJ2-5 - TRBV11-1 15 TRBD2 CASLAGGSLEKTQYF TGTGCCAGCCTAGCGGGAGGTAGTTTGGAAAAGACCCAGTACTTC
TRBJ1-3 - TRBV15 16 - CATRTTQGFSGNTIYF TGTGCCACCAGAACGACACAGGGTTTCTCTGGAAACACCATATATTTT
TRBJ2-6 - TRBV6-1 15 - CASSEDSSGANVLTF TGTGCCAGCAGTGAAGACAGCTCTGGGGCCAACGTCCTGACTTTC
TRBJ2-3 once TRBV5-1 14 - CASVSGVIADTQYF TGCGCCAGTGTGTCAGGGGTGATAGCAGATACGCAGTATTTT
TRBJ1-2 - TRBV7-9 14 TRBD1 CASSFWDRHYGYTF TGTGCCAGCAGCTTCTGGGACAGACATTATGGCTACACCTTC
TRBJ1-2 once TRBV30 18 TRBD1 CAWGRPGTGEIGNYGYTF TGTGCCTGGGGGAGGCCGGGGACAGGGGAAATAGGAAACTATGGCTACACCTTC
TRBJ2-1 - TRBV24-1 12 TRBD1 CASGTGENEQFF TGTGCCTCCGGGACAGGGGAAAATGAGCAGTTCTTC
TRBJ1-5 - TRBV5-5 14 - CASSLESADQPQHF TGTGCCAGCAGCTTGGAGTCAGCGGATCAGCCCCAGCATTTT
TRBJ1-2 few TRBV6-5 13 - CASSYPGLYGYTF TGTGCCAGCAGTTACCCCGGACTATATGGCTACACCTTC
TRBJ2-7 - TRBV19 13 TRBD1 CASTARGFHEQYF TGTGCCAGTACCGCCAGGGGGTTCCACGAGCAGTACTTC
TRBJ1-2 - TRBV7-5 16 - CARSVGRLILNYGYTF TGTGCCAGAAGCGTCGGGAGACTGATACTGAACTATGGCTACACCTTC
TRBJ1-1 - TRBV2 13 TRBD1 CASRTGGEAEAFF TGTGCCAGTCGAACAGGGGGCGAGGCTGAAGCTTTCTTT
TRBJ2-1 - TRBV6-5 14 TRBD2 CASSWGLPNNEQFF TGTGCCAGCAGTTGGGGACTACCTAACAATGAGCAGTTCTTC
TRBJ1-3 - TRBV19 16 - CALFGGDGWPVNTIYF TGTGCCCTCTTCGGGGGGGACGGCTGGCCCGTCAACACCATATATTTT
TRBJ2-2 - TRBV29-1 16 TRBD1 CSVEGSRTGNTGELFF TGCAGCGTTGAAGGGTCCCGGACAGGGAACACCGGGGAGCTGTTTTTT
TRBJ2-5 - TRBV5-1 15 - CASSTGLPYQETQYF TGCGCCAGCAGCACCGGACTTCCATACCAAGAGACCCAGTACTTC